The 25 T cell receptor beta chains below all came from one sample that was sequenced in a study of shared clonotypes between healthy human individuals. Generated by immunoSEQ multiplex PCR, the TCRdb table keeps only in-frame clones and is missing some. The table lists about 2.5 million clones, 85% to 95% of them singletons. The specimen sequenced was naive CD4+ T cells from PBMCs. Subset indicated: CD45RA+ positively selected. The receptors shown here come from a man aged 18 to 35 in good health. Some clones in this sample may be carry-over from other donors' samples.

This chain uses TRBV4-1 with TRBJ2-5; the match to TRBD1 covers 10 bases. Germline trimming cut 0 bases from V and 6 bases from J; bases unmatched to any gene: 7. The CDR3 is 16 residues long. Germline V CDR1 and CDR2: MGHRA, YSYEKL. CDR3 coding DNA: TGCGCCAGCAGCCAAGATCGGACAGGGGGTCTTAAGACCCAGTACTTC. Translation: CASSQDRTGGLKTQYF.

The V gene is TRBV7-2, the J gene TRBJ2-2; D perhaps matches TRBD1 (6 bases). Trimming removed 5 bases from V and 0 bases from J, with 7 bases in between. The CDR3 has 14 residues. Germline loops: CDR1 SGHTA, CDR2 FQGNSA. CDR3 amino acids: CASSDRPNTGELFF. Here the CDR3 DNA reads TGTGCCAGCAGCGACAGGCCGAACACCGGGGAGCTGTTTTTT.

The chain joins TRBV5-5 to TRBJ1-5; no clear D. The germline CDR1 and CDR2 sequences are SGHKS and YYEKEE (reference sequence). The CDR3 is 14 residues long. The ends were cut back, 0 bases at V and 0 bases at J, with 4 bases in the middle. DNA of the CDR3: TGTGCCAGCAGCTTGGGGAATAGCAATCAGCCCCAGCATTTT. It yields the protein CASSLGNSNQPQHF.

As to this clone: Other DNA sequences in the same sample also yield this CDR3. The rearrangement uses TRBV9 and TRBJ2-5, with D perhaps TRBD1 (7 bases). The length of the CDR3 is 13 residues. The ends were cut back, 5 bases at V and 2 bases at J, with 10 bases in the middle. The germline V gene encodes CDR1 SGDLS and CDR2 YYNGEE. The CDR3, as DNA: TGTGCCAGCAGTGCGGGACAGCAAGAGACCCAGTACTTC. Its protein product is CASSAGQQETQYF. The full variable domain, its missing parts supplied by reference TRBV9 and TRBJ2-5, is DSGVTQTPKHLITATGQRVTLRCSPRSGDLSVYWYQQSLDQGLQFLIQYYNGEERAKGNILERFSAQQFPDLHSELNLSSLELGDSALYFCASSAGQQETQYFGPGTRLLVL.

On this clone: The junction does not match germline at one end; this may be a read error. The chain links TRBV5-1 to TRBJ2-1, with D possibly matching TRBD2 (6 bases). Germline V gene data show CDR1 as SGHRS and CDR2 as YFSETQ. The CDR3 has 13 amino acids. CDR3 loop: CASSSVVGGQAVF. The CDR3 coding sequence is TGCGCCAGCAGCTCGGTAGTAGGAGGGCAGGCAGTCTTC.

This chain links TRBV5-1 with TRBJ2-3; weak D call: TRBD2 (5 bases). The CDR3 consists of 14 residues. In germline, CDR1 is SGHRS, CDR2 YFSETQ. V gave up 3 bases and J gave up 6 bases, with 14 bases separating them. The CDR3 sequence: CASSYNPGGDTQYF. The CDR3, as DNA: TGCGCCAGCAGCTACAACCCCGGCGGGGATACGCAGTATTTT.

This clone was observed a handful of times. The chain recombines TRBV9 with TRBJ1-2, with 10 positions matching TRBD1. J was trimmed by 7 bases and V by 2 bases; bases with no gene match: 5. Germline values: CDR1 SGDLS, CDR2 YYNGEE. This CDR3 spans 14 amino acids. CDR3 sequence reads: CASSVDRGRSGYTF. Here the CDR3 DNA reads TGTGCCAGCAGCGTCGACAGGGGGCGGAGTGGCTACACCTTC.

The rearrangement links TRBV7-2 to TRBJ2-5; 10 positions match TRBD2. The CDR3 spans 13 residues. From germline, CDR1 is SGHTA and CDR2 FQGNSA. V shed 5 bases and J 4 bases; nucleotides not matched to a gene: 1. CDR3 nucleotide sequence: TGTGCCAGCAGCCGACTAGCGGGAGAGACCCAGTACTTC. Protein: CASSRLAGETQYF.

The V gene is TRBV5-5, the J gene TRBJ2-3; 8 nucleotides match TRBD2. Germline V lookup: CDR1 SGHKS, CDR2 YYEKEE (reference sequence). This CDR3 is 16 amino acids long. V lost 4 bases, J lost 2 bases, and 9 bases stayed unmatched. The CDR3 DNA sequence: TGTGCCAGCAGCCCGCAACTAGCGGACTCCACAGATACGCAGTATTTT. As protein: CASSPQLADSTDTQYF.

V gene TRBV5-4 combines with J gene TRBJ1-5; D perhaps matches TRBD1 (6 bases). Germline CDR1 reads SGHNT; CDR2 reads YYREEE (reference sequence). The CDR3 consists of 15 residues. The germline V and J ends were trimmed by 5 bases and 2 bases, with 14 bases remaining between them. CDR3 region: CASSSQGTRNQPQHF. The CDR3 nucleotides read TGTGCCAGCAGTTCGCAGGGGACGCGCAATCAGCCCCAGCATTTT.

The chain's CDR3 is CASSQDTGYGPQHF. As DNA, the CDR3 is TGTGCCAGCAGCCAAGATACGGGTTACGGGCCCCAGCATTTT. V usage is TRBV4-2 and J usage is TRBJ1-5; D is unclear. This CDR3 has 14 amino acids. V was shortened by 0 bases and J by 9 bases, with 12 bases between the two germline ends. Germline CDR1 is LGHNA and CDR2 is YNFKEQ.

The chain couples TRBV11-3 to TRBJ1-2; D remains unclear. There are 12 residues in the CDR3. CDR1 is SGHNT and CDR2 is YENEEA in the germline V gene. With 2 bases removed from V and 13 bases from J, the gap between germline ends came to 14 bases. CDR3 region: CASSLSGVQLTF. The CDR3, as DNA: TGTGCCAGCAGCTTAAGCGGGGTGCAGCTCACCTTC.

The chain recombines TRBV9 with TRBJ1-3, with D unresolved. CDR1 and CDR2 (germline): SGDLS, YYNGEE. This CDR3 spans 16 amino acids. Trimming took off 2 bases at V and 2 bases at J, with 14 bases between the two ends. CDR3 bases: TGTGCCAGCAGCGTCCTAGGTATCGGGACTGGAAACACCATATATTTT. Translation gives CASSVLGIGTGNTIYF.

The CDR3 DNA reads TGTGCCAGCAGCTTAAGGGATGCGTCCTACGAGCAGTACTTC. This codes for CASSLRDASYEQYF. The V call is TRBV7-6, the J call TRBJ2-7; D ambiguous. This CDR3 is built from 14 residues. Trimming pared 2 bases from V and 1 base from J, leaving 9 bases between. Germline CDR1 is SGHVS and CDR2 is FNYEAQ.

The chain couples TRBV7-6 to TRBJ2-5; 9 bases map to TRBD2. The CDR3 covers 16 residues. The junction had 12 bases not matched to a gene; V was cut back by 5 bases and J by 5 bases. Per the germline V gene, CDR1 is SGHVS and CDR2 is FNYEAQ. CDR3 protein: CASSGRIAGEPETQYF. CDR3 sequence (DNA): TGTGCCAGCAGCGGACGTATAGCGGGAGAGCCCGAGACCCAGTACTTC.

This rearrangement joins TRBV10-3 to TRBJ1-3, with D unclear. Deletions cut 7 bases from V and 4 bases from J, with 17 bases between. This CDR3 has 15 amino acids. CDR1 is ENHRY and CDR2 is SYGVKD in the germline V gene. The CDR3 sequence: CAITYGRGSGNTIYF. DNA of the CDR3: TGTGCCATCACCTACGGACGGGGAAGCGGAAACACCATATATTTT.

The J gene is TRBJ2-6, the V gene TRBV7-3; a possible D gene is TRBD2 (6 bases). The length of the CDR3 is 18 residues. The germline CDR1 and CDR2 sequences are SGHTA and FQGTGA. V lost 2 bases and J 0 bases, leaving 14 bases between the germline ends. The CDR3 DNA reads as TGTGCCAGCAGCTTAGGGTACGGGGGTTCCTCTGGGGCCAACGTCCTGACTTTC. Translation: CASSLGYGGSSGANVLTF.

The CDR3 DNA reads as TGCGCCAGCAGCCGCCAAGATACAGGAGATGAGCAGTTCTTC. It is translated as CASSRQDTGDEQFF. The V call is TRBV4-1, the J call TRBJ2-1, with a possible D match to TRBD1 (5 bases). The CDR3 spans 14 residues. Trimming left V 4 bases short and J 8 bases short, with 15 bases between. Per the germline V gene, CDR1 is MGHRA and CDR2 is YSYEKL.

The V call is TRBV10-3, the J call TRBJ2-1; TRBD2 matches at 8 bases. The V and J ends lost 7 bases and 9 bases, in that order; junction bases with no gene match: 8. The CDR3 is 13 residues long. Germline lookup yields CDR1 ENHRY and CDR2 SYGVKD. In DNA form, the CDR3 reads TGTGCCATCAAACCGGGACTAGAACGTGAGCAGTTCTTC. Its protein product is CAIKPGLEREQFF.

The chain couples TRBV5-1 to TRBJ2-1; TRBD2 aligns across 9 bases. The CDR3 totals 17 residues. J lost 2 bases, V lost 3 bases, and 9 bases had no gene match. Germline values: CDR1 SGHRS, CDR2 YFSETQ. The CDR3 nucleotides read TGCGCCAGCAGCTCCCTTACTAGCGGGCAAACCTACAATGAGCAGTTCTTC. Translating gives CASSSLTSGQTYNEQFF.

The CDR3 coding sequence is TGCGCCAGCAGATTGCGGGACGGCGCACGAGAGGTCGCGCAGTATTTT. Encoded protein: CASRLRDGAREVAQYF. The chain combines TRBV10-1 with TRBJ2-3, with a tentative D call TRBD2 (6 bases). Deletions cut 6 bases from V and 10 bases from J, with 26 bases between. Per germline, CDR1 WNHNN and CDR2 SYGVQD (reference sequence). The CDR3 length is 16 residues.

This rearrangement joins TRBV28 to TRBJ2-5; maybe TRBD2 (6 bases). The ends were cut back, 2 bases at V and 9 bases at J, with 19 bases in the middle. The CDR3 has 15 residues. Germline CDR1 reads MDHEN; CDR2 reads SYDVKM. Written as DNA, the CDR3 is TGTGCCAGCAGTTTAGGCGGGACCGCACGGGGGTCCCAGTACTTC. It is translated as CASSLGGTARGSQYF. Complete variable domain (other parts from reference TRBV28 and TRBJ2-5): DVKVTQSSRYLVKRTGEKVFLECVQDMDHENMFWYRQDPGLGLRLIYFSYDVKMKEKGDIPEGYSVSREKKERFSLILESASTNQTSMYLCASSLGGTARGSQYFGPGTRLLVL.

This chain links TRBV6-1 with TRBJ2-1; D ambiguous. V shed 1 base and J shed 3 bases, with 10 bases lying between them. Germline CDR1 is MNHNS and CDR2 is SASEGT. This CDR3 has 15 amino acids. The DNA for the CDR3 is TGTGCCAGCAGTGAAGTTGGCCAATTCTACAATGAGCAGTTCTTC. This gives the protein CASSEVGQFYNEQFF.

The chain recombines TRBV7-8 with TRBJ1-4; D is perhaps TRBD1 (6 bases). CDR1 is SGHVS and CDR2 is FQNEAQ in the germline V gene. Trimming cost V 6 bases and J 5 bases, with 16 bases left between them. The CDR3 contains 15 residues. The CDR3 is CASSRLGGPNEKLFF. CDR3 nucleotides: TGTGCCAGCAGTCGCCTGGGGGGGCCGAATGAAAAACTGTTTTTT.

Concerning this clone: The identical CDR3 is also encoded by other nucleotide sequences in the sample. J is TRBJ2-1 and V is TRBV9; D perhaps matches TRBD2 (6 bases). Germline V lookup: CDR1 SGDLS, CDR2 YYNGEE. The CDR3 has 15 amino acids. V dropped 0 bases and J dropped 3 bases, with 10 bases sitting between them. The CDR3 sequence: CASSVAGVNYNEQFF. DNA of the CDR3: TGTGCCAGCAGCGTAGCGGGAGTGAACTACAATGAGCAGTTCTTC.